This paragraph covers one TCR beta chain sequence. Repertoires were generated with immunoSEQ multiplex PCR, while TCRdb's copy carries only in-frame clones and drops some. The table includes 250,000 to 300,000 clones, 86% detected once. This entry belongs to a study of cytomegalovirus exposure and HLA in healthy donors. V shed 1 base and J shed 5 bases, with 10 bases lying between them. The CDR3 is 14 amino acids. Germline-derived CDR1 and CDR2 are LGHNA and YSLEER. The material sequenced was PBMCs. The sequence came from a woman younger than 35 in good health and CMV-seronegative. The gene calls are TRBV4-3 and TRBJ2-3; a possible D gene is TRBD2 (5 bases). The CDR3 sequence is CASSQVGSIDTQYF. In DNA, the CDR3 is TGCGCCAGCAGCCAAGTGGGGAGTATAGATACGCAGTATTTT.